This T cell receptor (beta chain) appears in the sequencing data of a study of OX40 agonist ivuxolimab in advanced cancers. The table came from immunoSEQ multiplex PCR; TCRdb's copy has only in-frame clones and leaves some out. This table holds 65,000 to 70,000 clones, around 89% found once. The V end was cut by 0 bases, the J end by 10 bases, with 10 bases between. The CDR3 runs 13 residues. Per the germline V gene, CDR1 is LNHNV and CDR2 is YYDKDF (reference sequence). V is TRBV15 and J is TRBJ2-1; D not resolved. The starting material was CD4+ or CD8+ T cells sorted from blood, obtained in a trial of the OX40 agonist ivuxolimab. The sequence was collected from an adult with an advanced solid tumor such as melanoma, head and neck, liver or kidney cancer. CDR3 DNA sequence: TGTGCCACCAGCAGAGATCGGGTCAGGGAGCAGTTCTTC. The encoded protein is CATSRDRVREQFF.